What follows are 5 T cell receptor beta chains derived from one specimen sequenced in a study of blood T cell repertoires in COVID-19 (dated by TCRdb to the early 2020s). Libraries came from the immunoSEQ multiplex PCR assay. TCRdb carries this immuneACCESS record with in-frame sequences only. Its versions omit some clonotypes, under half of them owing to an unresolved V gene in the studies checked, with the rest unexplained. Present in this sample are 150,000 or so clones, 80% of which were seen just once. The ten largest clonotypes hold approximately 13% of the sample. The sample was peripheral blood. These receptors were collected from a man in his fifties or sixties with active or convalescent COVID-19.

The CDR3 DNA is TGTGCCAGCAGTGACGTAGCGGGAGTCTCCGATACGCAGTATTTT. Encoded protein: CASSDVAGVSDTQYF. The gene calls are TRBV25-1 and TRBJ2-3, with 9 bases fitting TRBD2. Trimming cost V 3 bases and J 6 bases; bases outside gene matches: 7. The CDR3 is 15 amino acids. Germline loops: CDR1 MGHDK, CDR2 SYGVNS.

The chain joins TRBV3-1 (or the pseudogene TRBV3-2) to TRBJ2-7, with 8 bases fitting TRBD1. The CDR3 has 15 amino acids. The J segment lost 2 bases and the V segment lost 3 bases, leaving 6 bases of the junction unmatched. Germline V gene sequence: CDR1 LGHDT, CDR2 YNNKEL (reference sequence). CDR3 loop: CASSHGQGPTYEQYF. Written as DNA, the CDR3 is TGTGCCAGCAGCCATGGACAGGGCCCCACCTACGAGCAGTACTTC.

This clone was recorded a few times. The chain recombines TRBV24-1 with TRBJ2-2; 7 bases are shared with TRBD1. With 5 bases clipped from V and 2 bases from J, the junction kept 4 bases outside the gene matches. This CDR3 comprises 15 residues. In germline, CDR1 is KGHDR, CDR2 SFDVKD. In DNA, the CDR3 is TGTGCCACCAGTGCCGGGGACAGTAACACCGGGGAGCTGTTTTTT. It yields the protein CATSAGDSNTGELFF.

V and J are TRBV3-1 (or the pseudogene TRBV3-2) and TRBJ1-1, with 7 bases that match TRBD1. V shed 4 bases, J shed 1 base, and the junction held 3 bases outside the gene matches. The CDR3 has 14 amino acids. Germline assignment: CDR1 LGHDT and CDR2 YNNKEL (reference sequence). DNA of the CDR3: TGTGCCAGCAGCCGGGACAGAGCGAACACTGAAGCTTTCTTT. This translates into CASSRDRANTEAFF.

The CDR3 sequence is CASSTRGSGGYTF. The DNA of the CDR3 is TGTGCCAGCAGCACGAGGGGGTCGGGAGGCTACACCTTC. The chain combines TRBV7-9 with TRBJ1-2, with D possibly TRBD1 on 6 matching bases. V was trimmed by 5 bases and J by 8 bases, leaving 15 bases between them. Germline-derived CDR1 and CDR2 are SEHNR and FQNEAQ (reference sequence). CDR3 size: 13 residues.